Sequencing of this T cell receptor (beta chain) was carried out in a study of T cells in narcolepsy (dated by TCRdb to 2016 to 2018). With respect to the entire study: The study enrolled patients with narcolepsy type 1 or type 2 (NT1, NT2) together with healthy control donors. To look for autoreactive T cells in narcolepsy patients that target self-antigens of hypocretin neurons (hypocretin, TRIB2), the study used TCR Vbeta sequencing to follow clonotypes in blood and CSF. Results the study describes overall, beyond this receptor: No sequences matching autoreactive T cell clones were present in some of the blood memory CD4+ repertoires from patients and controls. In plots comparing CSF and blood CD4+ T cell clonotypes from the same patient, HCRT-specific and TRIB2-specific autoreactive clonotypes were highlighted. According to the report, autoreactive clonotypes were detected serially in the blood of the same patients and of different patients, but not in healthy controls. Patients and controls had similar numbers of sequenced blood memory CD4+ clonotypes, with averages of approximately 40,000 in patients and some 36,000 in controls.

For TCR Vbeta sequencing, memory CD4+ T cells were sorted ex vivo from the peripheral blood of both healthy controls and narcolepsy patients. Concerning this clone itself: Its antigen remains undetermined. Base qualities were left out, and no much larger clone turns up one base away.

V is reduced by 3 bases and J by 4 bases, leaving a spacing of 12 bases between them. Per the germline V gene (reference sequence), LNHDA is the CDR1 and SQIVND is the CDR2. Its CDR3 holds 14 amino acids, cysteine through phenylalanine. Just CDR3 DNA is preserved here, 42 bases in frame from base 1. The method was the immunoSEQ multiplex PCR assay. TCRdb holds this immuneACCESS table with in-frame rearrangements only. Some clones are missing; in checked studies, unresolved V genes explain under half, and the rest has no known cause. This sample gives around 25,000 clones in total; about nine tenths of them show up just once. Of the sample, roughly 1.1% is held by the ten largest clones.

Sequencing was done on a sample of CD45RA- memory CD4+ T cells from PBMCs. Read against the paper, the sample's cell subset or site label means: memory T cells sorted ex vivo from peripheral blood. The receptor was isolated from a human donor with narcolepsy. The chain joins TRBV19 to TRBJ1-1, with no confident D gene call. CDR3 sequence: CASSIGSLSTEAFF. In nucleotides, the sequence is TGTGCCAGTAGTATCGGCAGTTTAAGCACTGAAGCTTTCTTT.